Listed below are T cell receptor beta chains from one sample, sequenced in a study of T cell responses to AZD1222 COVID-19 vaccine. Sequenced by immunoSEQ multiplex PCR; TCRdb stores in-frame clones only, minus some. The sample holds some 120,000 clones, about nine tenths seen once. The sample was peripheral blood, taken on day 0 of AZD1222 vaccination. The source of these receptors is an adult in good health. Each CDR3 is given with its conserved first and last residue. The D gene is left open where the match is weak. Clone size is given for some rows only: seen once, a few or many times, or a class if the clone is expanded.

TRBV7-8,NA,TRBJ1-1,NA,CASKFRGVTEAFF,TGTGCCAGCAAGTTTCGCGGGGTTACTGAAGCTTTCTTT
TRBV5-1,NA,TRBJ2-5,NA,CASSLTGAQETQYF,TGCGCCAGCAGCTTGACGGGGGCTCAAGAGACCCAGTACTTC
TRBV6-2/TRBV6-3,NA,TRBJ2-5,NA,CASSPTPGETQYF,TGTGCCAGCAGCCCGACTCCGGGGGAGACCCAGTACTTC
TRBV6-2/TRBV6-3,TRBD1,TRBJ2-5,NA,CASSPDRQRQETQYF,TGTGCCAGCAGTCCGGACAGGCAACGCCAAGAGACCCAGTACTTC
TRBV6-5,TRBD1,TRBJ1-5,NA,CASMRDRDGQPQHF,TGTGCCAGCATGAGGGACAGGGACGGTCAGCCCCAGCATTTT
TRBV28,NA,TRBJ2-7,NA,CASTLPTSHEQYF,TGTGCCAGCACTCTCCCAACTAGTCACGAGCAGTACTTC
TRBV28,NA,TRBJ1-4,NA,CASSSPQVRATNEKLFF,TGTGCCAGCAGCTCACCTCAGGTTCGAGCAACTAATGAAAAACTGTTTTTT
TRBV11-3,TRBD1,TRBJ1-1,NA,CASSLGTGGYTEAFF,TGTGCCAGCAGCCTCGGGACAGGGGGCTACACTGAAGCTTTCTTT
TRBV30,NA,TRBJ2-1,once,CAWVGTLSYNEQFF,TGTGCCTGGGTCGGGACACTGTCCTACAATGAGCAGTTCTTC
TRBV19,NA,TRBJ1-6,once,CASSIRGGAGSPLHF,TGTGCCAGTAGTATACGTGGGGGCGCGGGTTCACCCCTCCACTTT
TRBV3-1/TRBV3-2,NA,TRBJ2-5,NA,CASSQQGTETQYF,TGTGCCAGCAGCCAACAGGGAACAGAGACCCAGTACTTC
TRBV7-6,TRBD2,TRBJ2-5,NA,CASRNSGRAVRETQYF,TGTGCCAGCAGAAATAGCGGGAGGGCGGTAAGAGAGACCCAGTACTTC
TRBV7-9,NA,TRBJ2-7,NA,CASSLGRSTYEQYF,TGTGCCAGCAGCTTAGGCAGGAGTACCTACGAGCAGTACTTC
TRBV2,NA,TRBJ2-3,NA,CASMTESTDTQYF,TGTGCCAGCATGACGGAGTCCACAGATACGCAGTATTTT
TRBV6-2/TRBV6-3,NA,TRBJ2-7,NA,CASSYSELRRGYEQYF,TGTGCCAGCAGTTACTCGGAGTTGAGGAGGGGCTACGAGCAGTACTTC
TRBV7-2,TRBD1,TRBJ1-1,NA,CASSLVQGTEAFF,TGTGCCAGCAGCTTAGTACAGGGGACTGAAGCTTTCTTT
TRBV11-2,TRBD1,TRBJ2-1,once,CASSLEIGTGDYNEQFF,TGTGCCAGCAGCTTAGAGATCGGGACAGGCGATTACAATGAGCAGTTCTTC
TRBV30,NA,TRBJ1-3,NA,CAWGLLSSGNTIYF,TGTGCCTGGGGACTCCTGAGCTCTGGAAACACCATATATTTT
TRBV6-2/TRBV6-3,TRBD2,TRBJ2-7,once,CASSPGLAGSSYEQYF,TGTGCCAGCAGCCCGGGACTAGCGGGTAGCTCCTACGAGCAGTACTTC
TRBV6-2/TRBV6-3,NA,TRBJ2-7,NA,CASSDTYEQYF,TGTGCCAGCAGTGACACCTACGAGCAGTACTTC
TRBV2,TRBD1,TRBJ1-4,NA,CASSGDRGPPEKLFF,TGTGCCAGCAGTGGGGACAGGGGGCCCCCTGAAAAACTGTTTTTT
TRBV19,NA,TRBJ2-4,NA,CASSVPLSPAKNIQYF,TGTGCCAGTAGTGTCCCTCTCAGCCCGGCAAAAAACATTCAGTACTTC
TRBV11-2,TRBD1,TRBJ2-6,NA,CASSLDRERSGANVLTF,TGTGCCAGCAGCTTGGACAGGGAACGCTCTGGGGCCAACGTCCTGACTTTC
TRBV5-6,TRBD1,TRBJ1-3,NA,CASSPYGGTGDAGNTIYF,TGTGCCAGCAGCCCATACGGGGGGACAGGGGACGCTGGAAACACCATATATTTT
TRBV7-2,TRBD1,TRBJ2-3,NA,CASSLIQGANTQYF,TGTGCCAGCAGCTTAATCCAGGGGGCAAATACGCAGTATTTT
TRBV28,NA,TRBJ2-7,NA,CASSRIDESHEQYF,TGTGCCAGCAGTAGAATTGACGAGAGCCACGAGCAGTACTTC
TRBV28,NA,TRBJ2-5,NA,CASRGLKTQYF,TGTGCCAGCAGGGGGCTGAAGACCCAGTACTTC
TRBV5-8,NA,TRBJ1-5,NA,CASSLIFPRGKNQPQHF,TGTGCCAGCAGCTTGATATTTCCCAGGGGAAAAAATCAGCCCCAGCATTTT
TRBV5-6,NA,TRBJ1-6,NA,CASSLGGDNSPLHF,TGTGCCAGCAGCTTGGGAGGGGACAATTCACCCCTCCACTTT
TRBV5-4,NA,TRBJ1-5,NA,CASSLAGGNQPQHF,TGTGCCAGCAGCTTGGCCGGAGGGAATCAGCCCCAGCATTTT
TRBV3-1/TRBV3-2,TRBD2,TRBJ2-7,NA,CASSLRTSGIYEQYF,TGTGCCAGCAGCCTACGGACTAGCGGGATCTACGAGCAGTACTTC
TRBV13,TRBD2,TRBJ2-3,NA,CASSLRSGSKDTQYF,TGTGCCAGCAGCTTAAGGAGCGGGAGTAAAGATACGCAGTATTTT
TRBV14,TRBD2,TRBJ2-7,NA,CASSQDGSAGVYEQYF,TGTGCCAGCAGCCAAGATGGTTCGGCGGGAGTGTACGAGCAGTACTTC
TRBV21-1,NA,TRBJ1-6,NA,CASSKLRFWGTGAPRAPLHF,NA
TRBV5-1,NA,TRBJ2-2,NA,CASSRNTLMNTGELFF,TGCGCCAGCAGTCGTAACACGCTTATGAACACCGGGGAGCTGTTTTTT
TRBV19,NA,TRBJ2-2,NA,CASSIVSLTGELFF,TGTGCCAGTAGTATAGTTTCGTTAACCGGGGAGCTGTTTTTT
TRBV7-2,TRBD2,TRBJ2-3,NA,CASSLALRRERDTQYF,TGTGCCAGCAGCTTAGCTCTTAGGCGGGAGAGGGATACGCAGTATTTT
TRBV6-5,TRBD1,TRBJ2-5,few,CASSGQGPAETQYF,TGTGCCAGCAGCGGACAGGGACCCGCGGAGACCCAGTACTTC
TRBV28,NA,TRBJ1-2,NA,CASSLAHSLSRRDGYTF,TGTGCCAGCAGCCTAGCCCACTCCCTTTCCAGGAGAGATGGCTACACCTTC
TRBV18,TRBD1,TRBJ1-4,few,CASSLTGAANEKLFF,TGTGCCAGCTCCCTGACAGGGGCGGCTAATGAAAAACTGTTTTTT
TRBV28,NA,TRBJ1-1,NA,CASSLITGTPGAFF,TGTGCCAGCAGTTTAATTACGGGCACCCCGGGGGCTTTCTTT
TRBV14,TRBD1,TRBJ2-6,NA,CASSQRGRGHSGANVLTF,TGTGCCAGCAGCCAAAGGGGCAGGGGGCACTCTGGGGCCAACGTCCTGACTTTC
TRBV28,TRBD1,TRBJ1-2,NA,CASSLGTGTVGGYTF,TGTGCCAGCAGTTTGGGGACAGGGACGGTCGGTGGCTACACCTTC
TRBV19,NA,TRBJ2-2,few,CASTVGDRGGELFF,TGTGCCAGTACGGTTGGGGATAGGGGCGGGGAGCTGTTTTTT
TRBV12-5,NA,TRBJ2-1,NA,CASGRFISSVSSYNEQFF,TGTGCTAGTGGTCGATTCATTTCTAGCGTAAGCTCCTACAATGAGCAGTTCTTC
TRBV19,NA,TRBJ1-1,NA,CASSIALGLNTEAFF,TGTGCCAGTAGTATTGCCCTTGGGCTGAACACTGAAGCTTTCTTT
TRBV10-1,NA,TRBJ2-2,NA,CASSESEYGELFF,TGCGCCAGCAGTGAGTCGGAATACGGGGAGCTGTTTTTT
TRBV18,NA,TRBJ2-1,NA,CASSPVEGNEQFF,TGTGCCAGCTCACCCGTCGAGGGCAATGAGCAGTTCTTC